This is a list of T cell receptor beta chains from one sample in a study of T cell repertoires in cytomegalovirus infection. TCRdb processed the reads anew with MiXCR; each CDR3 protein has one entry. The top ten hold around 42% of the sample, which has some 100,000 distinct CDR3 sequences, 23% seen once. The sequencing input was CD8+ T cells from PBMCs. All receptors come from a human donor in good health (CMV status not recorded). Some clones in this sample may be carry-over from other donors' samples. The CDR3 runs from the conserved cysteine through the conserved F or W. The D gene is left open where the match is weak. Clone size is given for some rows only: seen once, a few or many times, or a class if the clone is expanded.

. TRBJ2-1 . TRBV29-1 TGCAGCGTTGAAGATACGCTGAGCTCCTACAATGAGCAGTTCTTC CSVEDTLSSYNEQFF
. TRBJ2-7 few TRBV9 TGTGCCAGCAGCGTAGGACAGAACGAGCAGTACTTC CASSVGQNEQYF
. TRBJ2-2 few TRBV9 TGTGCCAGCAGCCCAAACGGGGGTTCTATCGCCGGGGAGCTGTTTTTT CASSPNGGSIAGELFF
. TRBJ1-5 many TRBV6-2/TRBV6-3 TGTGCCAGCAGTTACTCGATAGAGGACGCCGATAGCAATCAGCCCCAGCATTTT CASSYSIEDADSNQPQHF
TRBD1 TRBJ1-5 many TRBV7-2 TGTGCCAGCAGCCGCGCGGCAGGGGGGAACAATCAGCCCCAGCATTTT CASSRAAGGNNQPQHF
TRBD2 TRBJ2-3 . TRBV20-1 TGCAGTGCTAGACTCCCTAGCGGGGGGCGGGATACGCAGTATTTT CSARLPSGGRDTQYF
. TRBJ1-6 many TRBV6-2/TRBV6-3 TGTGCCAGCAGCCTCGATTCACCCCTCCACTTT CASSLDSPLHF
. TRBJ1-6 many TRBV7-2 TGTGCCAGCACCCTCCCTTATAATTCACCCCTCCACTTT CASTLPYNSPLHF
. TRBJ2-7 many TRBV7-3 TGTGCCAGCAGCGAAGCGGACGGTCCCTACGAGCAGTACTTC CASSEADGPYEQYF
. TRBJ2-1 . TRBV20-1 TGCAGTGCAACCCCGGACACCCGCTCCTACAATGAGCAGTTCTTC CSATPDTRSYNEQFF
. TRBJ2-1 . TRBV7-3 TGTGCCAGCAGCTTAATGGGGGCGGACGGGGGGCCCTACAATGAGCAGTTCTTC CASSLMGADGGPYNEQFF
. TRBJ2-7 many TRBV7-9 TGTGCCAGCAGCATCAAGAGCGAGCAGTACTTC CASSIKSEQYF
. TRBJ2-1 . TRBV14 TGTGCCAGCCGAACCGGTAGGGGGGTTGGTGAGCAGTTCTTC CASRTGRGVGEQFF
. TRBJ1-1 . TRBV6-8 TGTGCCAGCAGTTATGGTACGGGGGCTGAAGCTTTCTTT CASSYGTGAEAFF
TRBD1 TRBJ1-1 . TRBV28 TGTGCCAGCAGTCCCACAGGGGTCACTGAAGCTTTCTTT CASSPTGVTEAFF
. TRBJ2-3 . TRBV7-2 TGTGCCACCGGGACCACTTCGGCAGATACGCAGTATTTT CATGTTSADTQYF
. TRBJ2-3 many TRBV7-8 TGTGCCAGCAGCTTGTGGGGACCTCTAGCCGACCCCTCTAGCACAGATACGCAGTATTTT CASSLWGPLADPSSTDTQYF
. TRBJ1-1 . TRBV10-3 TGTGCCATCAGGGGAGGCGCCCAGAACACTGAAGCTTTCTTT CAIRGGAQNTEAFF
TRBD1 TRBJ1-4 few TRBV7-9 TGTGCCAGCAGCTTAGCGCCGGACAGGGGTGAAAAACTGTTTTTT CASSLAPDRGEKLFF
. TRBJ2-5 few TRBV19 TGTGCCAGTAGTGACGTCAGGGTAGGAGAGACCCAGTACTTC CASSDVRVGETQYF
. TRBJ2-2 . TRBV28 TGTGCCAGCAGTACTAGAGCTGAGGGGGGCACCGGGGAGCTGTTTTTT CASSTRAEGGTGELFF
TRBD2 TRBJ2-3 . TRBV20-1 TGCAGTGCTAGAGATGGGCGGGAGGGCACAGATACGCAGTATTTT CSARDGREGTDTQYF
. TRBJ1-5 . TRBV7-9 TGTGCCAGCAGCTTGGGTCGGGGTTCTCAGCCCCAGCATTTT CASSLGRGSQPQHF
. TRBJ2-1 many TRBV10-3 TGTGCCATCGCTTCGAGGGATGGCGAGGGGAATGAGCAGTTCTTC CAIASRDGEGNEQFF
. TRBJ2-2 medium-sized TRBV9 TGTGCCAGCAGCGTAGCTTACACCGGGGAGCTGTTTTTT CASSVAYTGELFF
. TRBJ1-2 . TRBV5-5 TGTGCCAGCAGCACGAATCCTCGGCAGGGAGTAGACTATGGCTACACCTTC CASSTNPRQGVDYGYTF
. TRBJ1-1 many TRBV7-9 TGTGCCAGCAGCCGCCTTGGGGGGACGGAGGACACTGAAGCTTTCTTT CASSRLGGTEDTEAFF
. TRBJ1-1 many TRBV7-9 TGTGCCAGCAACCCCCCGGGAGAGGCAGAAAGTTACCTCGTGAACACTGAAGCTTTCTTT CASNPPGEAESYLVNTEAFF
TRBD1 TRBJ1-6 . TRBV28 TGTGCCAGCAGGACAGGGATGGATAATTCACCCCTCCACTTT CASRTGMDNSPLHF